One sample yielded the 19 T cell receptor beta chains listed below, sequenced in a study of T cells in Graves' hyperthyroidism and ophthalmopathy. Researchers took RNA transcripts and amplified the TCR beta CDR3 regions from them. Initially, a first-round RT-PCR of the TCR CDR3 employed the HTBI primer set. Via MiXCR, TCRdb re-called the multiplex PCR reads, giving one row per CDR3 protein. The sample carries about 600,000 distinct CDR3 sequences, more than 15% recorded once. Sequencing was performed on blood. All receptors come from a woman in her thirties or forties with Graves' ophthalmopathy.

This clonotype was seen many times. V gene TRBV20-1 combines with J gene TRBJ2-3, with unresolved D. The CDR3 totals 14 residues. The V gene's germline CDR1 is DFQATT and CDR2 SNEGSKA (reference sequence). V dropped 0 bases and J dropped 5 bases, with 12 bases sitting between them. In nucleotides, the CDR3 is TGCAGTGCTAGAGATGGTAGAGAAGGAGATACGCAGTATTTT. Residues: CSARDGREGDTQYF.

This clonotype was detected a few times. A much larger clone sits a single nucleotide away, making a read error possible. The chain links TRBV20-1 to TRBJ2-7, with TRBD1 identical over 10 bases. This CDR3 comprises 13 residues. Germline trimming cut 5 bases from V and 2 bases from J; bases unmatched to any gene: 3. The germline gives CDR1 DFQATT, CDR2 SNEGSKA (reference sequence). The CDR3 spells CSASGTGAYEQYF. CDR3 nucleotides: TGCAGTGCTTCCGGGACAGGGGCCTACGAGCAGTACTTC.

This clonotype was seen many times. The V gene is TRBV30, the J gene TRBJ1-5; tentatively, D is TRBD1 (5 bases). Between the trimmed V and J ends, which lost 1 base and 7 bases, there was a span of 14 bases. The germline V gene has CDR1 GTSNPN and CDR2 SVGIG (reference sequence). CDR3 length equals 14 residues. The CDR3, as DNA: TGTGCCTGGAGTGCTCCAGGGAAGGGACAGCCCCAGCATTTT. Its protein product is CAWSAPGKGQPQHF.

This clonotype was observed at least ten times. V and J are TRBV27 and TRBJ1-2; 7 nucleotides align to TRBD1. With 6 bases clipped from V and 0 bases from J, the junction kept 13 bases outside the gene matches. The CDR3 loop spans 17 amino acids. Germline V gives CDR1 MNHEY, CDR2 SMNVEV (reference sequence). CDR3 nucleotide sequence: TGTGCCAGCAGACGTGCTGGGACAGCGCTGACTAACTATGGCTACACCTTC. It is translated as CASRRAGTALTNYGYTF.

This clonotype was seen at least ten times. The V call is TRBV7-2, the J call TRBJ2-4; D tentatively reads TRBD1 or TRBD2 (6 bases each). V lost 1 base and J lost 3, with 13 bases in between. Germline V CDR1 and CDR2: SGHTA, FQGNSA. The CDR3 sequence is 16 residues long. CDR3 coding DNA: TGTGCCAGCAGCTTAGAAGGGGGGAAGGGCAAAAACATTCAGTACTTC. Translated: CASSLEGGKGKNIQYF.

Concerning this clonotype itself: Mismatch with germline at one junction end may stem from a read error. This chain links TRBV3-1 with TRBJ1-5, with D perhaps TRBD1 (6 bases). Per the germline V gene, CDR1 is LGHDT and CDR2 is YNNKEL (reference sequence). CDR3 size: 15 residues. CDR3: CTSSHGQGSGQPQHF. The CDR3 nucleotides are TGTACCAGCAGCCATGGTCAGGGGTCAGGTCAGCCCCAGCATTTT.

The chain uses TRBV6-1 and TRBJ2-5, with a tentative D call TRBD2 (5 bases). V lost 7 bases to trimming and J lost 6 bases, with 12 bases between them. The CDR3 runs 12 residues. CDR1 and CDR2 (germline): MNHNS, SASEGT. The DNA for the CDR3 is TGTGCCAGCACGAGGGAGAGAAAGACCCAGTACTTC. Amino acid sequence: CASTRERKTQYF.

This chain joins TRBV20-1 and TRBJ2-4; 8 positions agree with TRBD2. Germline lookup yields CDR1 DFQATT and CDR2 SNEGSKA (reference sequence). After removal of 0 bases from V and 0 bases from J, the junction contained 7 bases not matched to a gene. There are 17 residues in the CDR3. The CDR3 here is CSARDREGPLAKNIQYF. CDR3 coding DNA: TGCAGTGCTAGAGACCGGGAGGGCCCTTTAGCCAAAAACATTCAGTACTTC.

As concerns this clonotype: One end of the junction does not line up with germline, which may come from a read error. The chain uses TRBV5-4 and TRBJ1-1; tentatively, D is TRBD1 (5 bases). Germline CDR1 and CDR2: SGHNT and YYREEE (reference sequence). CDR3 length equals 13 residues. This chain's CDR3 is CASSPGGVKEAFF. The CDR3 nucleotides are TGCGCCAGCAGCCCCGGAGGGGTGAAAGAAGCTTTCTTT.

The chain joins TRBV29-1 to TRBJ2-1, with D tentatively TRBD1 (7 bases). CDR1 is SQVTM, CDR2 ANQGSEA, per germline. V lost 4 bases, J lost 10 bases, and 32 bases lay in between. CDR3 size: 18 residues. The CDR3 reads CSVGLTGSGTARGGEQFF. In nucleotides, the CDR3 is TGCAGCGTTGGGTTGACGGGCTCTGGGACAGCCCGAGGGGGGGAGCAGTTCTTC.

About this clonotype itself: It may be a read error: a sequence one base away is much more abundant. The chain joins TRBV20-1 to TRBJ2-3, with D hard to call. Gene TRBJ1-5 matches the end of the DNA better, so the J call may be wrong. The germline gives CDR1 DFQATT, CDR2 SNEGSKA (reference sequence). This CDR3 has 15 amino acids. CDR3 sequence: CSASPPRPSTDTQHF. CDR3 bases: TGCAGTGCTTCGCCTCCTCGGCCTAGCACAGATACGCAGCATTTT.

The chain combines TRBV3-1 with TRBJ1-4; possibly TRBD1 for D (6 bases). Trimming took 1 base from V and 6 from J, leaving 9 bases between them. Germline V gene sequence: CDR1 LGHDT, CDR2 YNNKEL (reference sequence). The CDR3 extends over 14 amino acids. DNA for the CDR3: TGTGCCAGCAGCCAAGTAACAGGGTATGAAAAACTGTTTTTT. Protein product: CASSQVTGYEKLFF. Variable domain in full (rest from reference TRBV3-1 and TRBJ1-4): DTAVSQTPKYLVTQMGNDKSIKCEQNLGHDTMYWYKQDSKKFLKIMFSYNNKELIINETVPNRFSPKSPDKAHLNLHINSLELGDSAVYFCASSQVTGYEKLFFGSGTQLSVL.

The chain is built from TRBV20-1 and TRBJ1-5; D is unclear. Trimming removed 6 bases from V and 3 bases from J, with 15 bases in between. Germline V CDR1 and CDR2: DFQATT, SNEGSKA (reference sequence). This CDR3 is 14 amino acids long. CDR3 amino acids: CSATSDGFNQPQHF. The DNA for the CDR3 is TGCAGTGCAACCTCGGACGGATTCAATCAGCCCCAGCATTTT.

In its sample, this clonotype was seen many times. CDR3 protein: CASSFRAATLNYGYTF. DNA of the CDR3: TGTGCCAGCAGTTTCAGGGCCGCGACACTCAACTATGGCTACACCTTC. The rearrangement links TRBV12-3 or TRBV12-4 to TRBJ1-2; maybe TRBD1 (5 bases). The CDR3 contains 16 residues. Trimming pared 3 bases from V and 2 bases from J, leaving 16 bases between.

This clonotype was counted at least ten times. The chain links TRBV2 to TRBJ2-6; TRBD1 matches at 7 bases. Germline V gene sequence: CDR1 SNHLY, CDR2 FYNNEI. After removal of 6 bases from V and 1 base from J, the junction contained 12 bases not matched to a gene. The CDR3 covers 18 residues. CDR3 nucleotides: TGTGCCAGCAGGGGTGGCTCAGGGGGTAGGTCTGGGGCCAACGTCCTGACTTTC. Translation: CASRGGSGGRSGANVLTF.

The rearrangement links TRBV12-3 or TRBV12-4 to TRBJ1-1; D gene uncertain. CDR3 length equals 14 residues. The V end was cut by 5 bases, the J end by 0 bases, with 10 bases between. The CDR3 DNA reads as TGTGCCAGCAGTCCTTGGACTCTGAACACTGAAGCTTTCTTT. It specifies CASSPWTLNTEAFF.

The J gene is TRBJ2-5, the V gene TRBV15, with D perhaps matching TRBD1 (6 bases). The CDR3 totals 14 residues. CDR1 is LNHNV, CDR2 YYDKDF, per germline (reference sequence). The V and J ends lost 9 bases and 2 bases respectively, with 16 bases between them. Written as DNA, the CDR3 is TGTGCCACGAACCGGGACACCACACAAGAGACCCAGTACTTC. Translating gives CATNRDTTQETQYF. Filled out from reference TRBV15 and TRBJ2-5, the complete variable domain reads DAMVIQNPRYQVTQFGKPVTLSCSQTLNHNVMYWYQQKSSQAPKLLFHYYDKDFNNEADTPDNFQSRRPNTSFCFLDIRSPGLGDTAMYLCATNRDTTQETQYFGPGTRLLVL.

The chain joins TRBV20-1 to TRBJ2-3; D is unclear. Trimming pared 5 bases from V and 3 bases from J, leaving 18 bases between. Per germline, CDR1 DFQATT and CDR2 SNEGSKA (reference sequence). There are 15 residues in the CDR3. In DNA, the CDR3 is TGCAGTGCTCTCCCTCCGGAACGGGCGACAGATACGCAGTATTTT. Protein: CSALPPERATDTQYF.

This clonotype showed up just a few times. The J gene is TRBJ1-6, the V gene TRBV20-1; tentative D call: TRBD1 (5 bases). Trimming removed 0 bases from V and 5 bases from J, with 14 bases in between. The CDR3 is 16 amino acids. Per the germline V gene, CDR1 is DFQATT and CDR2 is SNEGSKA (reference sequence). In nucleotides, the CDR3 is TGCAGTGCTAGAGATCCCTCGCAGGGCGATAATTCACCCCTCCACTTT. Encoded protein: CSARDPSQGDNSPLHF.